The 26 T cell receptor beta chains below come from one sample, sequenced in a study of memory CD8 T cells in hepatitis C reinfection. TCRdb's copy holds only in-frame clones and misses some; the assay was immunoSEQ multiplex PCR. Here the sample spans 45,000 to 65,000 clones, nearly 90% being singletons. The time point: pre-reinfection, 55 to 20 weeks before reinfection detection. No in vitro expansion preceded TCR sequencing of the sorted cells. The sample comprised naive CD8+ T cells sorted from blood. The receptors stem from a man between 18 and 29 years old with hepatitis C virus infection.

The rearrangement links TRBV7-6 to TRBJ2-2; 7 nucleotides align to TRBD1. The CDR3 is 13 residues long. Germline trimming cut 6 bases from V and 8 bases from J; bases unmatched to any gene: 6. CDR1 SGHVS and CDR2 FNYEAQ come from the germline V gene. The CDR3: CASSAGGSGELFF. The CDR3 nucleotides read TGTGCCAGCAGTGCAGGGGGTTCGGGGGAGCTGTTTTTT.

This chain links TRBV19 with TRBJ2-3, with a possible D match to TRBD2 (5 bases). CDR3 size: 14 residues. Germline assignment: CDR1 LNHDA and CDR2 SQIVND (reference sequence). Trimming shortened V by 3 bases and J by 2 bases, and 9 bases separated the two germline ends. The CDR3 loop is CASSMRGNTDTQYF. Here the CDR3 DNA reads TGTGCCAGTAGTATGCGAGGGAACACAGATACGCAGTATTTT.

DNA of the CDR3: TGTGCCAGCAGTTCCTTGACTAGCGGTTGGTGGGATACGCAGTATTTT. This codes for CASSSLTSGWWDTQYF. The V gene is TRBV27, the J gene TRBJ2-3, with 9 bases matching TRBD2. Germline trimming cut 4 bases from V and 6 bases from J; bases unmatched to any gene: 11. This CDR3 is built from 16 residues. Looked up from germline, CDR1 is MNHEY and CDR2 is SMNVEV (reference sequence).

This CDR3 is CAWAEGIRGYTF. The CDR3, as DNA: TGTGCCTGGGCCGAGGGAATCAGGGGCTACACCTTC. The chain recombines TRBV30 with TRBJ1-2; no clear D. CDR1 is GTSNPN and CDR2 is SVGIG in the germline V gene (reference sequence). The V gene lost 5 bases and the J gene lost 8 bases, with 15 bases spanning the gap. The CDR3 extends over 12 amino acids.

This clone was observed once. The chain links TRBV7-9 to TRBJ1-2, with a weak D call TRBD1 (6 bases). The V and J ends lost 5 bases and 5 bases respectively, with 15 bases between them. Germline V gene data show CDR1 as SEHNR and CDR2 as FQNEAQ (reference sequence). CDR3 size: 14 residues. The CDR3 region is CASSPDRAAYGYTF. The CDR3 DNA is TGTGCCAGCAGCCCGGACAGAGCAGCTTATGGCTACACCTTC.

CDR3 protein: CASSYSSGLGSDTQYF. In DNA, the CDR3 is TGTGCCAGCAGTTACTCAAGCGGGTTAGGTTCAGATACGCAGTATTTT. V and J are TRBV6-5 and TRBJ2-3, with a possible D match to TRBD2 (6 bases). V was trimmed by 0 bases and J by 4 bases, leaving 14 bases between them. The CDR3 consists of 16 residues. Per germline, CDR1 MNHEY and CDR2 SVGAGI.

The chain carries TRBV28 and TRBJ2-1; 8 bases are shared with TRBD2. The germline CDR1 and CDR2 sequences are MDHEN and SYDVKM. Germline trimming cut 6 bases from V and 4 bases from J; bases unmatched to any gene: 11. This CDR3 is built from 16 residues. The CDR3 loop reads CASSRQAGVGYNEQFF. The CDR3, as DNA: TGTGCCAGCAGCCGACAAGCGGGAGTGGGGTACAATGAGCAGTTCTTC.

CDR3 in amino acids: CASSGHRVEDTQYF. The CDR3 DNA sequence: TGTGCCAGCAGCGGCCACAGGGTAGAAGATACGCAGTATTTT. The chain has TRBV9 and TRBJ2-3; D might be TRBD1 (6 bases). This CDR3 spans 14 amino acids. The germline V and J ends were trimmed by 3 bases and 5 bases, with 13 bases remaining between them. Germline CDR1 is SGDLS and CDR2 is YYNGEE.

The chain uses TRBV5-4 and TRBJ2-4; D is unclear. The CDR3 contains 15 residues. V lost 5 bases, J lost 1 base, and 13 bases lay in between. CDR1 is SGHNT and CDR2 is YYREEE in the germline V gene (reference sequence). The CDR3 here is CASRRLGGAKNIQYF. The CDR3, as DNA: TGTGCCAGCAGGAGGCTTGGCGGTGCCAAAAACATTCAGTACTTC.

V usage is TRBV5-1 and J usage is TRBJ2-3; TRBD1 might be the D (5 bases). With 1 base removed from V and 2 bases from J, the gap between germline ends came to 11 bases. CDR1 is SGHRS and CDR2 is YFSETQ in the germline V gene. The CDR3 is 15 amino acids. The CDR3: CASSLSAGSTDTQYF. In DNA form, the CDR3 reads TGCGCCAGCAGCTTGAGTGCAGGGTCCACAGATACGCAGTATTTT.

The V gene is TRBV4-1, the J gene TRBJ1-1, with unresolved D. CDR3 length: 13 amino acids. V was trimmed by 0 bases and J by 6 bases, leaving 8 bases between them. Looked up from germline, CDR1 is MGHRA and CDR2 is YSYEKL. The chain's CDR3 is CASSQDRVAEAFF. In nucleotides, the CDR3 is TGCGCCAGCAGCCAAGATCGGGTAGCTGAAGCTTTCTTT.

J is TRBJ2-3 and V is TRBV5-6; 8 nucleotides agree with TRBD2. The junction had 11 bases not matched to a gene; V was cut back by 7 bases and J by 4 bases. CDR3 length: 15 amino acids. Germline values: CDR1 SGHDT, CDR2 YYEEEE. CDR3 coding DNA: TGTGCCAGCCTCTGGGGGAGCGGGGGAGCAGATACGCAGTATTTT. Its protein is CASLWGSGGADTQYF.

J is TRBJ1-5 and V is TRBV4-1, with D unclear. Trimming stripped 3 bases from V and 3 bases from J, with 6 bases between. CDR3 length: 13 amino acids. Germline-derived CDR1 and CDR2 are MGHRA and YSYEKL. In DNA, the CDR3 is TGCGCCAGCAGCCACGAGCTCAATCAGCCCCAGCATTTT. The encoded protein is CASSHELNQPQHF.

The CDR3 region is CASRKDRGRFNSPLHF. Here the CDR3 DNA reads TGTGCCAGTAGAAAGGACAGGGGGCGATTTAATTCACCCCTCCACTTT. The genes are TRBV19 and TRBJ1-6, with 11 positions matching TRBD1. From germline, CDR1 is LNHDA and CDR2 SQIVND (reference sequence). The CDR3 loop spans 16 amino acids. The J segment lost 6 bases and the V segment lost 6 bases, leaving 7 bases of the junction unmatched.

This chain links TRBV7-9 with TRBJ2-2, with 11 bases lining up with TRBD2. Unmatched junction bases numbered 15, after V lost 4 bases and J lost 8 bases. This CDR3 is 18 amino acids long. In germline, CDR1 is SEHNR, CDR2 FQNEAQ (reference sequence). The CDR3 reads CASSSRTSGRNTSGELFF. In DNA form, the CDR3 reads TGTGCCAGCAGCTCAAGGACTAGCGGGCGTAACACGTCTGGGGAGCTGTTTTTT.

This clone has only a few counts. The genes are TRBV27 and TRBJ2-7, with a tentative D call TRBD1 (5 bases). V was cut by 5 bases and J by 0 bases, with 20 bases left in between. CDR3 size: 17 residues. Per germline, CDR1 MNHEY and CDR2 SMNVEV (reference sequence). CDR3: CASSANFGADLSYEQYF. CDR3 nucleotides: TGTGCCAGCAGTGCCAACTTTGGGGCGGACCTCTCCTACGAGCAGTACTTC.

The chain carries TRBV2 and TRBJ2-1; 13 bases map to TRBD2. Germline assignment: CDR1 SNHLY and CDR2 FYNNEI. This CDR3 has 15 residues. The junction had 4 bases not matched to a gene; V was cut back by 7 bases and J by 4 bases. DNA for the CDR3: TGTGCCAGCATGGGACTAGCGGGGACTTACAATGAGCAGTTCTTC. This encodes CASMGLAGTYNEQFF.

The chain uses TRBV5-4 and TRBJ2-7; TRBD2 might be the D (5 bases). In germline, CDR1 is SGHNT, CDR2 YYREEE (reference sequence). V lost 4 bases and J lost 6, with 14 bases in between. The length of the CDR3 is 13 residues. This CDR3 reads CASSVSTSSEQYV. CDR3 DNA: TGTGCCAGCAGCGTATCCACTAGTTCCGAGCAGTACGTC.

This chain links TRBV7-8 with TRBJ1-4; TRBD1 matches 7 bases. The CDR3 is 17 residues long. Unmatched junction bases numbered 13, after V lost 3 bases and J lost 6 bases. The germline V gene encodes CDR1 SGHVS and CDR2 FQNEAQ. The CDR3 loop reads CASSFYISGTADEKLFF. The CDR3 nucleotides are TGTGCCAGCAGCTTTTATATATCCGGGACAGCTGATGAAAAACTGTTTTTT.

The CDR3 spells CASSSSASGGPQETQYF. The CDR3 coding sequence is TGTGCCAGCAGCTCAAGCGCTAGCGGGGGGCCACAAGAGACCCAGTACTTC. This chain joins TRBV7-2 and TRBJ2-5; 11 bases match TRBD2. Germline assignment: CDR1 SGHTA and CDR2 FQGNSA. With 4 bases clipped from V and 2 bases from J, the junction kept 9 bases outside the gene matches. The CDR3 is 17 residues long.

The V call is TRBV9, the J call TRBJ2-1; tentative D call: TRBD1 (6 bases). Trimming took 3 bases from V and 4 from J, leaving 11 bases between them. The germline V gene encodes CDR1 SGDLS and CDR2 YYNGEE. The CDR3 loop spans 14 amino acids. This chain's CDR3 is CASSEGDGYNEQFF. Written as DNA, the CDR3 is TGTGCCAGCAGCGAGGGGGACGGATACAATGAGCAGTTCTTC.

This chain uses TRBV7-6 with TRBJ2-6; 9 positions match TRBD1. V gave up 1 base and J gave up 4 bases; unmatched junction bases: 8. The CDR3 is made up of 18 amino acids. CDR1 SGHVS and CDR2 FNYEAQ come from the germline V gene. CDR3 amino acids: CASSLGAQGAGGANVLTF. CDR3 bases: TGTGCCAGCAGCTTAGGGGCACAGGGGGCGGGGGGGGCCAACGTCCTGACTTTC.

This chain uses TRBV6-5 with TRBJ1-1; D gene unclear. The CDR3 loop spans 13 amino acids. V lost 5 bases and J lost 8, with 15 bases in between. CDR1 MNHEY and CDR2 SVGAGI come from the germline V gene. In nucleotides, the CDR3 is TGTGCCAGCAGTGAAGCGACGAGAATCGAAGCTTTCTTT. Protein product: CASSEATRIEAFF.

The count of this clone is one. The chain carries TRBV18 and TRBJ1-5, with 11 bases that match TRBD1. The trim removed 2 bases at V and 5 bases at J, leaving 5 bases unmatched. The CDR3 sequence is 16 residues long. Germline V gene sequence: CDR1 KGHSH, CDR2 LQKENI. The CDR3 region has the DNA TGTGCCAGCTCACCATCAGTGGACAGGGGGCATCAGCCCCAGCATTTT. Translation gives CASSPSVDRGHQPQHF.

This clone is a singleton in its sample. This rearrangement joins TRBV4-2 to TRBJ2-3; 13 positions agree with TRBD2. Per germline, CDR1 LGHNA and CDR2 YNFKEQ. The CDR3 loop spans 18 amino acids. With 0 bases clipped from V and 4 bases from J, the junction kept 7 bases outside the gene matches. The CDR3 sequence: CASSQDTSGRATPDTQYF. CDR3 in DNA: TGTGCCAGCAGCCAAGATACTAGCGGGAGGGCAACTCCAGATACGCAGTATTTT.

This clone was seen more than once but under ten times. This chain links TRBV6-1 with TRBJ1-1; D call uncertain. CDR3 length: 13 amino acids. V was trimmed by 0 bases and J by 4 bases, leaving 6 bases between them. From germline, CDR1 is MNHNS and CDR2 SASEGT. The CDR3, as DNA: TGTGCCAGCAGTGAAGCGTCAGGCACTGAAGCTTTCTTT. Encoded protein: CASSEASGTEAFF.